This T cell receptor beta chain comes out of a study of shared clonotypes between healthy human individuals. Authors' data handling: Filtering differed since immunoSEQ provided only junctions, with no quality scores. The table came from immunoSEQ multiplex PCR; TCRdb's copy has only in-frame clones and leaves some out. The V and J calls and clone size are taken from that table; D and trimming were inferred from the DNA. Here the sample spans roughly 2.2 million clones, 93% being singletons. This CDR3 is 17 amino acids long. CDR1 is SGHRS and CDR2 is YFSETQ in the germline V gene. V dropped 0 bases and J dropped 9; count of bases not matched to a gene: 12.

The sequence came from a man younger than 35 in good health. Some clones in this sample may be carry-over from other donors' samples. The sample consisted of naive CD4+ T cells from PBMCs. The sample's subset: CD45RA+ positively selected. The V call is TRBV5-1, the J call TRBJ1-5; 10 bases map to TRBD1. CDR3 residues: CASSLDGLGQGSAPQHF. The DNA for the CDR3 is TGCGCCAGCAGCTTGGATGGTCTGGGACAGGGGTCTGCGCCCCAGCATTTT.